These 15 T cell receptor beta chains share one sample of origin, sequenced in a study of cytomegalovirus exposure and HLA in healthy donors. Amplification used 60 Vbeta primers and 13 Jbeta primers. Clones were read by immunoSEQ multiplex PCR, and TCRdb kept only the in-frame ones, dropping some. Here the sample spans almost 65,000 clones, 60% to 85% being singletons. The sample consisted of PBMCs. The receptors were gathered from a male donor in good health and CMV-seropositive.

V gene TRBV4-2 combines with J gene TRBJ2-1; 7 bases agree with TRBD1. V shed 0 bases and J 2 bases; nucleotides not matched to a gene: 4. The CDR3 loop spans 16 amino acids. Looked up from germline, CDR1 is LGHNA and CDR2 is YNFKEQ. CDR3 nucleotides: TGTGCCAGCAGCCAAGAAGAGGGGGCAACCTACAATGAGCAGTTCTTC. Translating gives CASSQEEGATYNEQFF.

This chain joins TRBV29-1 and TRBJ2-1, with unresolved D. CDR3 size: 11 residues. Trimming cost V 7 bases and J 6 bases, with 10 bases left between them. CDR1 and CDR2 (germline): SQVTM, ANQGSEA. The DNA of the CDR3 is TGCAGCGCCTCCAGGTCCAATGAGCAGTTCTTC. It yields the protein CSASRSNEQFF.

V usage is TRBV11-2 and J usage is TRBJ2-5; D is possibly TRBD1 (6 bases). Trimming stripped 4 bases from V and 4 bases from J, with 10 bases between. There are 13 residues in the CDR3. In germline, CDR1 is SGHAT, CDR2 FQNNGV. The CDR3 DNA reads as TGTGCCAGCAGCTCTTCGACAGGAGAGACCCAGTACTTC. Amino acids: CASSSSTGETQYF.

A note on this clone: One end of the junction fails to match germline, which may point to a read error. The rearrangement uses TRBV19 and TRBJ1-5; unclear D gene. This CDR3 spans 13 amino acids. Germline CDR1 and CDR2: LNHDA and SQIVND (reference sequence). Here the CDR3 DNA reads TGTGCCAGTAGTTTAGACCCGAATCAGCCCCAGCATTTT. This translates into CASSLDPNQPQHF.

The CDR3 reads CASSYTTKTEAFF. The DNA of the CDR3 is TGTGCCAGCAGTTACACGACAAAAACTGAAGCTTTCTTT. The V gene is TRBV6-5, the J gene TRBJ1-1; D is undetermined. CDR1 is MNHEY and CDR2 is SVGAGI in the germline V gene. The length of the CDR3 is 13 residues. The germline V and J ends were trimmed by 2 bases and 5 bases, with 9 bases remaining between them.

The CDR3 DNA reads as TGTGCCAGCAGTATTGACACATCAAGCTCCTACAATGAGCAGTTCTTC. Encoded protein: CASSIDTSSSYNEQFF. The V gene is TRBV27, the J gene TRBJ2-1, with D unresolved. The CDR3 is 16 residues long. V was trimmed by 5 bases and J by 0 bases, leaving 14 bases between them. Germline V lookup: CDR1 MNHEY, CDR2 SMNVEV (reference sequence).

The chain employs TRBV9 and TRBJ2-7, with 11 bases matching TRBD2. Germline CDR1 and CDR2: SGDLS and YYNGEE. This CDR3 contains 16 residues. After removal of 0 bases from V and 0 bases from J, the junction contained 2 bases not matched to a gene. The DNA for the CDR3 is TGTGCCAGCAGCGTAGGACTAGCGGGGACCTCCTACGAGCAGTACTTC. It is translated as CASSVGLAGTSYEQYF.

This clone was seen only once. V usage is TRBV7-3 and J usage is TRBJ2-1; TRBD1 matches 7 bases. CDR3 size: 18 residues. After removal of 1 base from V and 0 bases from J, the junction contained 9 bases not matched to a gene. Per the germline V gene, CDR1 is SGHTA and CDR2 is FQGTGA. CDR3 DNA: TGTGCCAGCAGCTTAAGACAGGGATCGATGAGCTCCTACAATGAGCAGTTCTTC. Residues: CASSLRQGSMSSYNEQFF.

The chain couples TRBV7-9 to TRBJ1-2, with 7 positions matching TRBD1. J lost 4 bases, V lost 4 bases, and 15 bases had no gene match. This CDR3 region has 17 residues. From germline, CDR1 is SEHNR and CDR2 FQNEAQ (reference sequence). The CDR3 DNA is TGTGCCAGCAGCTCGTTGATAGTAGGACAGGAGGTCTATGGCTACACCTTC. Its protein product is CASSSLIVGQEVYGYTF.

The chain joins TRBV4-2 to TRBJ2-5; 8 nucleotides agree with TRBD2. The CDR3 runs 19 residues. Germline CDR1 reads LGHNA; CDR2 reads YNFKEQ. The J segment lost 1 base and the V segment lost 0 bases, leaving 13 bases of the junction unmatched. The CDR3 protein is CASSQEIRGSGVPQETQYF. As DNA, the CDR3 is TGTGCCAGCAGCCAAGAGATTCGGGGTAGCGGGGTGCCCCAAGAGACCCAGTACTTC.

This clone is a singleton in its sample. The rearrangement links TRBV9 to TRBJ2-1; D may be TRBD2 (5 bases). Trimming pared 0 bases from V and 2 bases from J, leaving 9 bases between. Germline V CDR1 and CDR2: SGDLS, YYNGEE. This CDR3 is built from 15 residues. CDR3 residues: CASSVAGSAYNEQFF. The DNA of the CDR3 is TGTGCCAGCAGCGTAGCGGGGTCTGCCTACAATGAGCAGTTCTTC.

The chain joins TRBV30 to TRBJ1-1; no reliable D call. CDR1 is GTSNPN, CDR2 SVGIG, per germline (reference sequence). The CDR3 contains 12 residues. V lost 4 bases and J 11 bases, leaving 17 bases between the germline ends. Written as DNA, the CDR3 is TGTGCCTGGATTCCTCCGGGAGGTGGGGCTTTCTTT. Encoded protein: CAWIPPGGGAFF.

CDR3 sequence (DNA): TGTGCCAGCAGCCGGACTAGCGGCGAGACCCAGTACTTC. Its translation: CASSRTSGETQYF. The J gene is TRBJ2-5, the V gene TRBV4-2; TRBD2 agrees at 10 bases. The V gene's germline CDR1 is LGHNA and CDR2 YNFKEQ. The V and J ends lost 4 bases and 5 bases, in that order; junction bases with no gene match: 1. This CDR3 contains 13 residues.

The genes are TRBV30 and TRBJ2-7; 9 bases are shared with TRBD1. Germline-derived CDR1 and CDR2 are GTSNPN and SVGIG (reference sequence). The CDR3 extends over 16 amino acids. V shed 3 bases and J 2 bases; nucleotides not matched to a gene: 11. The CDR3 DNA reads TGTGCCTGGAGATCCCGCACAGGGGGCTTACCCTACGAGCAGTACTTC. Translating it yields CAWRSRTGGLPYEQYF. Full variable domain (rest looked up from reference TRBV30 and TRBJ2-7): SQTIHQWPATLVQPVGSPLSLECTVEGTSNPNLYWYRQAAGRGLQLLFYSVGIGQISSEVPQNLSASRPQDRQFILSSKKLLLSDSGFYLCAWRSRTGGLPYEQYFGPGTRLTVT.

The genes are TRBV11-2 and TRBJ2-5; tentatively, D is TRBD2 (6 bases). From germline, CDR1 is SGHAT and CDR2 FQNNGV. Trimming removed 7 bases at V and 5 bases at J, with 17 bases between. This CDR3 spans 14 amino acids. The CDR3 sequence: CASTTLGGAETQYF. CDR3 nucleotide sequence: TGTGCCAGCACGACTCTGGGGGGAGCCGAGACCCAGTACTTC.